This T cell receptor (beta chain) was retrieved from a study of vaccination and CD4 T cells after COVID-19. General observations from the study: Convalescent patients had a median roughly 86% of post-vaccine SARS-CoV-2-reactive clones that were detected only after vaccination, not before it.

The Oncomine TCR Beta short-read assay sequenced DNA from cultured CD4+ T cells. Each CDR3 protein is one row after TCRdb ran MiXCR on the PCR reads. The data show around 20,000 distinct CDR3 sequences, with roughly three fifths seen just once and less than 15% held by the top ten. Stated treatment: approximately nine-day PBMC culture with coronavirus spike peptide pools or control peptides (ViraFEST assay). Germline lookup yields CDR1 MNHEY and CDR2 SMNVEV (reference sequence). V was shortened by 0 bases and J by 7 bases, with 12 bases between the two germline ends. The CDR3 totals 14 residues. The table lists this clonotype with a few counts. No antigen is known for it.

The sequences come from CD4+ T cells from blood, cultured in vitro, collected after SARS-CoV-2 vaccination. This clonotype was obtained from a human donor who received a COVID-19 vaccine. The rearrangement links TRBV27 to TRBJ1-2, with D uncertain. CDR3 protein: CASSLSSRGSGYTF. The CDR3 bases are TGTGCCAGCAGTTTATCGAGTCGAGGTAGTGGCTACACCTTC.